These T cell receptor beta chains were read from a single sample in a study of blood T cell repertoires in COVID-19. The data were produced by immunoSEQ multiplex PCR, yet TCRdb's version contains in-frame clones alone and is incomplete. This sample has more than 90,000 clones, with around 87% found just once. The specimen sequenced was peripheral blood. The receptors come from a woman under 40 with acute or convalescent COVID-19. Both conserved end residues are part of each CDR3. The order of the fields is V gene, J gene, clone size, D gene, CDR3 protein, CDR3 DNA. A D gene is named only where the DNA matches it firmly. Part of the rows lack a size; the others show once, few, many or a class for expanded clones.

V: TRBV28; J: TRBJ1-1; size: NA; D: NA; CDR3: CASSLMREAGTEAFF; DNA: TGTGCCAGCAGTTTAATGAGGGAGGCCGGGACTGAAGCTTTCTTT
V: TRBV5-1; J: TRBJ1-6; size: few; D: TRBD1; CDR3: CASSSTTGTNSPLHF; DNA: TGCGCCAGCAGCTCGACGACAGGGACCAATTCACCCCTCCACTTT
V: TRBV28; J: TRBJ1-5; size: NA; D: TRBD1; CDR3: CASSGDRIYLSNQPQHF; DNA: TGTGCCAGCTCTGGGGACAGGATTTATCTGAGCAATCAGCCCCAGCATTTT
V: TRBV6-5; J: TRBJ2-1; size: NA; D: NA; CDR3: CASRPGFEAYNEQFF; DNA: TGTGCCAGCAGGCCTGGATTCGAGGCCTACAATGAGCAGTTCTTC
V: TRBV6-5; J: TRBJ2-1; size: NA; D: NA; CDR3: CASSSPGNEQFF; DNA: TGTGCCAGCAGTTCTCCAGGCAATGAGCAGTTCTTC
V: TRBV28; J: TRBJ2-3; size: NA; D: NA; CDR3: CASSSGGGGKSTDTQYF; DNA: TGTGCCAGCAGTTCCGGCGGAGGCGGGAAGAGCACAGATACGCAGTATTTT
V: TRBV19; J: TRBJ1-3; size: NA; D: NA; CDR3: CASSIGGAGNTIYF; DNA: TGTGCCAGTAGCATCGGGGGTGCTGGAAACACCATATATTTT
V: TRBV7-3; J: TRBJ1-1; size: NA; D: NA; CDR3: CASSLYRDTEAFF; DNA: TGTGCCAGCAGCTTATACAGGGACACTGAAGCTTTCTTT
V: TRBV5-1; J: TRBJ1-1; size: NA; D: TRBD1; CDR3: CASSTRQGLTEAFF; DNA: TGCGCCAGCAGCACCAGACAGGGACTCACTGAAGCTTTCTTT
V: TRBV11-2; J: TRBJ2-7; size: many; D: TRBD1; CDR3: CASSSYGTGLKEQYF; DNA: TGTGCCAGCAGCTCCTACGGGACAGGGTTGAAAGAGCAGTACTTC
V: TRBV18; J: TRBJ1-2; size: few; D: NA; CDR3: CASSPRQDHGYTF; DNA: TGTGCCAGCTCACCTCGACAGGACCATGGCTACACCTTC
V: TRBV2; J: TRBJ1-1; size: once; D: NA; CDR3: CARGGAGNTEAFF; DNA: TGTGCCAGGGGAGGGGCCGGGAACACTGAAGCTTTCTTT
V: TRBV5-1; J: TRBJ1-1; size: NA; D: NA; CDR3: CASSLGQVGEAFF; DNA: TGCGCCAGCAGCTTGGGACAGGTCGGTGAAGCTTTCTTT
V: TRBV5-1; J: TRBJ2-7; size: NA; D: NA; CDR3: CASSFSGPSYEQYF; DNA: TGCGCCAGCAGCTTTTCAGGGCCCTCCTACGAGCAGTACTTC
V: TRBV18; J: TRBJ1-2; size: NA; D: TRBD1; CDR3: CASSDYRGQDNYGYTF; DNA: TGTGCCAGCTCAGACTACAGGGGGCAGGATAACTATGGCTACACCTTC
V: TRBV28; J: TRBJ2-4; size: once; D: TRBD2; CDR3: CASSSAGDYQNIQYF; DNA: TGTGCCAGCAGTTCGGCGGGGGACTACCAAAACATTCAGTACTTC
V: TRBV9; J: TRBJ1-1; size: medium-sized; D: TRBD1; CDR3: CASSDPTGGNSMNTEAFF; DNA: TGTGCCAGCAGCGACCCGACAGGGGGCAATTCAATGAACACTGAAGCTTTCTTT
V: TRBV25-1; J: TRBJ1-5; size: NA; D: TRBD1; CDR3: CASGTANQPQHF; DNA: TGTGCCAGCGGGACAGCTAATCAGCCCCAGCATTTT
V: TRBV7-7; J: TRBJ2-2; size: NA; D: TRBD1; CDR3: CASSLGEGTGSPGELFF; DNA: TGTGCCAGCAGCTTAGGTGAAGGGACAGGGTCCCCCGGGGAGCTGTTTTTT
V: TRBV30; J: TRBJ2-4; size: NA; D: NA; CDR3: CAWSPRPGTSKNIQYF; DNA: TGTGCCTGGAGTCCCCGCCCGGGGACATCCAAAAACATTCAGTACTTC
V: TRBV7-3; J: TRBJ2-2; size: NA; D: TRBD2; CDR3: CASSPQSGTTTGELFF; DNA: TGTGCCAGCAGCCCGCAGTCCGGGACTACCACCGGGGAGCTGTTTTTT
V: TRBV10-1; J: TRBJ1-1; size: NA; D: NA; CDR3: CASSPYSGDGQAFF; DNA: TGCGCCAGCAGCCCCTATTCAGGGGACGGCCAAGCTTTCTTT
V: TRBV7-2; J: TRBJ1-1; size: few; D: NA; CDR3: CASSIGLLTNTEAFF; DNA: TGTGCCAGCAGCATCGGACTGCTTACGAACACTGAAGCTTTCTTT
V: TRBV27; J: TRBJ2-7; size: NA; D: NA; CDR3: CASRAGPYEQYF; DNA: TGTGCCAGCAGAGCAGGGCCCTACGAGCAGTACTTC
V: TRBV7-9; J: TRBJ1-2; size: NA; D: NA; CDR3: CASSFDIPANYGYTF; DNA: TGTGCCAGCAGCTTCGACATACCAGCTAACTATGGCTACACCTTC
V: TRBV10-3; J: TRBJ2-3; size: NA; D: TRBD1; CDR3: CAIRPTGNADTQYF; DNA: TGTGCCATCAGGCCGACAGGGAATGCAGATACGCAGTATTTT
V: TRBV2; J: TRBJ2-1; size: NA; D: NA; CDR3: CASSSGRYNEQFF; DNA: TGTGCCAGCAGTAGTGGTCGGTACAATGAGCAGTTCTTC
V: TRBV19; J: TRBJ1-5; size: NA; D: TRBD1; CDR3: CASSGTASYSNQPQHF; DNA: TGTGCCAGTAGTGGGACAGCGTCTTATAGCAATCAGCCCCAGCATTTT
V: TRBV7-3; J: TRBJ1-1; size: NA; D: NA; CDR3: CASTLPKGDTEAFF; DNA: TGTGCCAGCACCCTACCCAAGGGGGACACTGAAGCTTTCTTT
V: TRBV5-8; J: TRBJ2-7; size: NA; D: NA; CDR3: CASSFPGPYEQYF; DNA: TGTGCCAGCAGCTTCCCAGGTCCCTACGAGCAGTACTTC
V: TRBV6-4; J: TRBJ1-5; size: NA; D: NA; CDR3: CASSYNRAGGAGGNQPQHF; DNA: TGTGCCAGCAGTTATAATCGGGCCGGTGGGGCTGGTGGCAATCAGCCCCAGCATTTT
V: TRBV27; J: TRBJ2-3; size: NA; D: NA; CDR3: CASSYPGRDTQYF; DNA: TGTGCCAGCAGCTATCCGGGGAGAGATACGCAGTATTTT
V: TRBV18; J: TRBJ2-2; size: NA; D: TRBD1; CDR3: CASSPDRGWTGELFF; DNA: TGTGCCAGCTCCCCGGACAGGGGATGGACCGGGGAGCTGTTTTTT
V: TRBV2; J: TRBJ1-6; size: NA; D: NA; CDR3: CASSAFGGPPGSNSPLHF; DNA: TGTGCCAGCAGTGCCTTTGGAGGTCCCCCTGGGAGTAATTCACCCCTCCACTTT
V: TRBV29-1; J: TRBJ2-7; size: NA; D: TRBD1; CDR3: CSVRGQGHVEQYF; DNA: TGCAGCGTGAGGGGACAGGGGCACGTCGAGCAGTACTTC